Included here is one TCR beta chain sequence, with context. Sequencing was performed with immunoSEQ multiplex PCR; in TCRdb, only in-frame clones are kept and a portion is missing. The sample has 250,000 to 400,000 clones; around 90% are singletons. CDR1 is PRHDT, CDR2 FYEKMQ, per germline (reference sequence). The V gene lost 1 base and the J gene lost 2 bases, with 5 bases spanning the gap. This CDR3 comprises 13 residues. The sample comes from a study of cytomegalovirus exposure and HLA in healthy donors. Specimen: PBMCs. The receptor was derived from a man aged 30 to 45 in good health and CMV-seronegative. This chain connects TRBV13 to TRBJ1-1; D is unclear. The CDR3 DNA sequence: TGTGCCAGCAGCTTAGCCAGAAACACTGAAGCTTTCTTT. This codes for CASSLARNTEAFF.